These T cell receptor beta chains were read from a single sample in a study of T cell responses to AZD1222 COVID-19 vaccine. Generated by immunoSEQ multiplex PCR, the TCRdb table keeps only in-frame clones and is missing some. The data show some 200,000 clones, with roughly 92% seen just once and approximately 1% held by the top ten. The sequenced sample was peripheral blood, obtained 28 days after the second AZD1222 dose. Every receptor here comes from an adult who received the AZD1222 COVID-19 vaccine. Each CDR3 is given with its conserved first and last residue. Each record gives: CDR3 length, J gene, D gene, clone size, V gene, CDR3 DNA, CDR3 protein. A D gene is named only where the DNA matches it firmly. Not every row has a clone size; where given, it reads once, few, many or a size class.

cdr3_length: 12; j_call: TRBJ1-1; d_call: .; clone_size: .; v_call: TRBV6-2/TRBV6-3; cdr3_nt: TGTGCCAGCAGTTTTGCCGGGACCGAAGCTTTCTTT; cdr3_aa: CASSFAGTEAFF
cdr3_length: 15; j_call: TRBJ2-5; d_call: .; clone_size: .; v_call: TRBV5-1; cdr3_nt: TGCGCCAGCAGCTTGGATCCGGGTGCGCAAGAGACCCAGTACTTC; cdr3_aa: CASSLDPGAQETQYF
cdr3_length: 16; j_call: TRBJ1-2; d_call: TRBD1; clone_size: .; v_call: TRBV10-2; cdr3_nt: TGCGCCAGCAGTGTCGTCCGGGACAGTGAGTACTATGGCTACACCTTC; cdr3_aa: CASSVVRDSEYYGYTF
cdr3_length: 15; j_call: TRBJ2-5; d_call: .; clone_size: .; v_call: TRBV11-1; cdr3_nt: TGTGCCAGCAGCTTAGCCGGCCTGTACCAAGAGACCCAGTACTTC; cdr3_aa: CASSLAGLYQETQYF
cdr3_length: 10; j_call: TRBJ1-2; d_call: .; clone_size: .; v_call: TRBV30; cdr3_nt: TGTGCCTGGGGGCCGTCTGGCTACACCTTC; cdr3_aa: CAWGPSGYTF
cdr3_length: 12; j_call: TRBJ1-2; d_call: .; clone_size: once; v_call: TRBV12-3/TRBV12-4; cdr3_nt: TGTGCCAGCAGGGGGACGGGAAAAGGCTACACCTTC; cdr3_aa: CASRGTGKGYTF
cdr3_length: 16; j_call: TRBJ1-5; d_call: .; clone_size: .; v_call: TRBV7-9; cdr3_nt: TGTGCCAGCAGCCCAAGCGGCGGGAGGGGGTATCAGCCCCAGCATTTT; cdr3_aa: CASSPSGGRGYQPQHF
cdr3_length: 13; j_call: TRBJ1-1; d_call: .; clone_size: .; v_call: TRBV6-5; cdr3_nt: TGTGCCAGCAGTTGGAGTCCGGGGACTGAAGCTTTCTTT; cdr3_aa: CASSWSPGTEAFF
cdr3_length: 14; j_call: TRBJ1-4; d_call: .; clone_size: .; v_call: TRBV7-9; cdr3_nt: TGTGCCAGCACCGGACAGAAGCCAAATGAAAAACTGTTTTTT; cdr3_aa: CASTGQKPNEKLFF
cdr3_length: 13; j_call: TRBJ2-4; d_call: .; clone_size: .; v_call: TRBV3-1/TRBV3-2; cdr3_nt: TGTGCCAGCAGCCACGACAGTTTAAACATTCAGTACTTC; cdr3_aa: CASSHDSLNIQYF
cdr3_length: 18; j_call: TRBJ1-5; d_call: TRBD1; clone_size: .; v_call: TRBV6-2/TRBV6-3; cdr3_nt: TGTGCCAGCAGTTACTCGACAGGGACGGTACGGAGCAATCAGCCCCAGCATTTT; cdr3_aa: CASSYSTGTVRSNQPQHF
cdr3_length: 17; j_call: TRBJ1-6; d_call: .; clone_size: .; v_call: TRBV6-2/TRBV6-3; cdr3_nt: TGTGCCAGCAGCTTAAGACAGGAAGGGGCTCGGAATTCACCCCTCCACTTT; cdr3_aa: CASSLRQEGARNSPLHF
cdr3_length: 13; j_call: TRBJ1-5; d_call: .; clone_size: .; v_call: TRBV7-8; cdr3_nt: TGTGCCAGCAGCTTACCAGGGAATCAGCCCCAGCATTTT; cdr3_aa: CASSLPGNQPQHF
cdr3_length: 13; j_call: TRBJ2-5; d_call: .; clone_size: .; v_call: TRBV12-3/TRBV12-4; cdr3_nt: TGTGCCAGCACCCTGGACCGACAAGAGACCCAGTACTTC; cdr3_aa: CASTLDRQETQYF
cdr3_length: 13; j_call: TRBJ2-7; d_call: .; clone_size: .; v_call: TRBV5-5; cdr3_nt: TGTGCCAGCAGGGACAGAGGAAGGGACGAGCAGTACTTC; cdr3_aa: CASRDRGRDEQYF
cdr3_length: 15; j_call: TRBJ1-2; d_call: .; clone_size: .; v_call: TRBV5-6; cdr3_nt: TGTGCCAGCAGCCCGGTTCTAAACGGCGGCTATGGCTACACCTTC; cdr3_aa: CASSPVLNGGYGYTF
cdr3_length: 16; j_call: TRBJ1-3; d_call: .; clone_size: .; v_call: TRBV2; cdr3_nt: TGTGCCAGCAGTGACAGGGCCTCGGGCTCTGGAAACACCATATATTTT; cdr3_aa: CASSDRASGSGNTIYF
cdr3_length: 16; j_call: TRBJ1-3; d_call: .; clone_size: once; v_call: TRBV5-1; cdr3_nt: TGCGCCAGCAGCCCCACCTGGGGGACCTCTGGAAACACCATATATTTT; cdr3_aa: CASSPTWGTSGNTIYF
cdr3_length: 17; j_call: TRBJ1-3; d_call: TRBD1; clone_size: .; v_call: TRBV9; cdr3_nt: TGTGCCAGCAGCGCTCAGGGGGCGCGAATCACTGGAAACACCATATATTTT; cdr3_aa: CASSAQGARITGNTIYF
cdr3_length: 15; j_call: TRBJ1-5; d_call: .; clone_size: .; v_call: TRBV6-5; cdr3_nt: TGTGCCAGCAGCCCGGCGGGCTATAGCAATCAGCCCCAGCATTTT; cdr3_aa: CASSPAGYSNQPQHF
cdr3_length: 15; j_call: TRBJ2-3; d_call: .; clone_size: .; v_call: TRBV18; cdr3_nt: TGTGCCAGCTCACCACGAACAGGAGGGACAGATACGCAGTATTTT; cdr3_aa: CASSPRTGGTDTQYF
cdr3_length: 15; j_call: TRBJ2-2; d_call: TRBD1; clone_size: .; v_call: TRBV9; cdr3_nt: TGTGCCAGCAGCGGGGGACAGCTCGGGACCGGGGAGCTGTTTTTT; cdr3_aa: CASSGGQLGTGELFF
cdr3_length: 11; j_call: TRBJ2-1; d_call: TRBD2; clone_size: .; v_call: TRBV20-1; cdr3_nt: TGCAGTGCTACGCGGGGGGCGGAGCAGTTCTTC; cdr3_aa: CSATRGAEQFF
cdr3_length: 10; j_call: TRBJ1-2; d_call: .; clone_size: once; v_call: TRBV29-1; cdr3_nt: TGCAGCGTAGACAGTGGAGGCTACACCTTC; cdr3_aa: CSVDSGGYTF
cdr3_length: 17; j_call: TRBJ2-1; d_call: .; clone_size: .; v_call: TRBV3-1/TRBV3-2; cdr3_nt: TGTGCCAGCAGCTCAAACCTCAACAGTCCCTCCTACAATGAGCAGTTCTTC; cdr3_aa: CASSSNLNSPSYNEQFF
cdr3_length: 15; j_call: TRBJ1-5; d_call: .; clone_size: .; v_call: TRBV16; cdr3_nt: TGTGCCAGCAGCCAATTGGGTCGGGGGAATCAGCCCCAGCATTTT; cdr3_aa: CASSQLGRGNQPQHF
cdr3_length: 17; j_call: TRBJ2-2; d_call: TRBD1; clone_size: .; v_call: TRBV10-3; cdr3_nt: TGTGCCATCAAGGCATCGAGTGGGACAGTGTTCACCGGGGAGCTGTTTTTT; cdr3_aa: CAIKASSGTVFTGELFF
cdr3_length: 15; j_call: TRBJ1-3; d_call: .; clone_size: .; v_call: TRBV6-2/TRBV6-3; cdr3_nt: TGTGCCAGCAGTTATAGAGGCTCGGGTGGAAACACCATATATTTT; cdr3_aa: CASSYRGSGGNTIYF